This entry lists 22 T cell receptor beta chains sequenced from one sample in a study of shared clonotypes between healthy human individuals. Libraries were prepared by immunoSEQ multiplex PCR; TCRdb keeps only in-frame clonotypes and omits some of them. Here the sample spans approximately 1,500,000 clones, approximately 97% being singletons. The sequenced sample consisted of naive CD4+ T cells sorted from blood. Subset given: CD45RA+ positively selected. These receptors all stem from a man younger than 45 in good health.

The V call is TRBV5-4, the J call TRBJ2-1; tentatively, D is TRBD2 (5 bases). Trimming took off 3 bases at V and 6 bases at J, with 16 bases between the two ends. There are 15 residues in the CDR3. Germline loops: CDR1 SGHNT, CDR2 YYREEE (reference sequence). CDR3 sequence: CASSYRGSSPNEQFF. The CDR3 DNA sequence: TGTGCCAGCAGCTACCGGGGTAGTTCCCCCAATGAGCAGTTCTTC.

The chain recombines TRBV6-5 with TRBJ2-1; TRBD2 aligns across 7 bases. Germline-derived CDR1 and CDR2 are MNHEY and SVGAGI. Losses at the gene ends were 5 bases for V and 7 bases for J; bases not matched to a gene: 11. The CDR3 covers 15 residues. CDR3 in DNA: TGTGCCAGCAGTAGAGCGGGACGACTTGGAAATGAGCAGTTCTTC. Protein sequence: CASSRAGRLGNEQFF.

A single count supports this clone. The chain uses TRBV30 and TRBJ2-7; 7 nucleotides agree with TRBD1. The CDR3 has 16 amino acids. With V trimmed by 3 bases and J by 0 bases, 11 bases remained unmatched. Germline-derived CDR1 and CDR2 are GTSNPN and SVGIG (reference sequence). CDR3 in amino acids: CAWRSMDRRNSYEQYF. The CDR3 nucleotides read TGTGCCTGGAGATCTATGGACAGGCGAAACTCCTACGAGCAGTACTTC.

The genes are TRBV12-5 and TRBJ1-1; 7 bases are a match to TRBD1. Germline loops: CDR1 LGHNT, CDR2 FRNRAP. After removal of 2 bases from V and 6 bases from J, the junction contained 12 bases not matched to a gene. The CDR3 is made up of 16 amino acids. This CDR3 reads CASGLSRGGADSEAFF. For the CDR3, the DNA is TGTGCTAGTGGTTTGAGTCGAGGGGGCGCGGATTCTGAAGCTTTCTTT.

The chain employs TRBV9 and TRBJ2-1, with D possibly matching TRBD2 (6 bases). This CDR3 comprises 13 residues. Trimming took off 1 base at V and 7 bases at J, with 9 bases between the two ends. Germline CDR1 reads SGDLS; CDR2 reads YYNGEE. The CDR3, as DNA: TGTGCCAGCAGCGTAATAGCGGCGAATGAGCAGTTCTTC. Amino acids: CASSVIAANEQFF.

The chain couples TRBV5-1 to TRBJ2-2; D might be TRBD2 (5 bases). V gave up 4 bases and J gave up 5 bases, with 18 bases separating them. This CDR3 comprises 16 residues. The germline CDR1 and CDR2 sequences are SGHRS and YFSETQ. DNA of the CDR3: TGCGCCAGCAGCCTGCGTCCCGGCGGGCTGACCGGGGAGCTGTTTTTT. Amino acids: CASSLRPGGLTGELFF. The full variable domain, rest sourced from reference TRBV5-1 and TRBJ2-2, is KAGVTQTPRYLIKTRGQQVTLSCSPISGHRSVSWYQQTPGQGLQFLFEYFSETQRNKGNFPGRFSGRQFSNSRSEMNVSTLELGDSALYLCASSLRPGGLTGELFFGEGSRLTVL.

The rearrangement uses TRBV18 and TRBJ2-1; D gene uncertain. Per the germline V gene, CDR1 is KGHSH and CDR2 is LQKENI. This CDR3 has 16 residues. V was cut by 3 bases and J by 2 bases, with 14 bases left in between. DNA for the CDR3: TGTGCCAGCTCACCTGAGCTCCAAGCCACCTACAATGAGCAGTTCTTC. Its translation is CASSPELQATYNEQFF.

The rearrangement uses TRBV6-5 and TRBJ1-2; 11 bases map to TRBD1. The germline V gene encodes CDR1 MNHEY and CDR2 SVGAGI. Germline trimming cut 6 bases from V and 3 bases from J; bases unmatched to any gene: 0. The CDR3 has 13 residues. CDR3 in DNA: TGTGCCAGCAGGGACAGGGGGCACTATGGCTACACCTTC. Amino acids: CASRDRGHYGYTF.

The chain has TRBV19 and TRBJ2-7; 7 bases are shared with TRBD1. This CDR3 has 14 amino acids. The germline V gene has CDR1 LNHDA and CDR2 SQIVND (reference sequence). The V and J ends lost 5 bases and 3 bases, in that order; junction bases with no gene match: 7. The CDR3 sequence: CASSPNRGYYEQYF. CDR3 DNA: TGTGCCAGTAGTCCTAACAGGGGTTACTACGAGCAGTACTTC.

This chain connects TRBV25-1 to TRBJ2-3, with 13 bases matching TRBD2. The CDR3 runs to 18 residues. With 3 bases clipped from V and 0 bases from J, the junction kept 6 bases outside the gene matches. The germline V gene encodes CDR1 MGHDK and CDR2 SYGVNS. As DNA, the CDR3 is TGTGCCAGCAGTGACCCCGGGACTAGCGGGACTAGCACAGATACGCAGTATTTT. Amino acid sequence: CASSDPGTSGTSTDTQYF.

The chain carries TRBV28 and TRBJ2-1; 7 bases are shared with TRBD2. The V gene's germline CDR1 is MDHEN and CDR2 SYDVKM. The trim removed 2 bases at V and 6 bases at J, leaving 7 bases unmatched. The CDR3 is 15 amino acids. The CDR3 sequence: CASSLEGTIINEQFF. The CDR3 DNA is TGTGCCAGCAGTTTAGAGGGGACTATCATCAATGAGCAGTTCTTC.

The chain has TRBV5-1 and TRBJ2-7; 8 bases are shared with TRBD1. Germline CDR1 and CDR2: SGHRS and YFSETQ. The trim removed 4 bases at V and 7 bases at J, leaving 7 bases unmatched. CDR3 length: 13 residues. The CDR3 sequence is CASSEVDRGEQYF. Written as DNA, the CDR3 is TGCGCCAGCAGCGAGGTCGACAGGGGTGAGCAGTACTTC.

This chain joins TRBV2 and TRBJ2-1; 11 nucleotides line up with TRBD2. Germline loops: CDR1 SNHLY, CDR2 FYNNEI. The junction had 6 bases not matched to a gene; V was cut back by 7 bases and J by 7 bases. The CDR3 runs 14 residues. CDR3 residues: CASMGASGRNEQFF. For the CDR3, the DNA is TGTGCCAGCATGGGGGCTAGCGGGAGGAATGAGCAGTTCTTC.

The DNA for the CDR3 is TGTGCCAGCATTCCAATAGGGGAAAGGGAAGAGACCCAGTACTTC. It encodes CASIPIGEREETQYF. The chain couples TRBV25-1 to TRBJ2-5, with D perhaps matching TRBD1 (5 bases). Deletions cut 7 bases from V and 3 bases from J, with 18 bases between. Germline CDR1 reads MGHDK; CDR2 reads SYGVNS. The CDR3 has 15 amino acids.

CDR3 bases: TGTGCCATCAGTGAGTCGATATTTGCCGGGAGGTCTAGTGAGCAGTTCTTC. This translates into CAISESIFAGRSSEQFF. The chain has TRBV10-3 and TRBJ2-1, with TRBD2 identical over 7 bases. The CDR3 extends over 17 amino acids. The V segment lost 0 bases and the J segment 9 bases; nucleotides outside the gene matches: 14. CDR1 is ENHRY, CDR2 SYGVKD, per germline.

In this sample, this clone turned up once. V usage is TRBV19 and J usage is TRBJ2-3; D unresolved. The V gene's germline CDR1 is LNHDA and CDR2 SQIVND (reference sequence). V was trimmed by 6 bases and J by 4 bases, leaving 14 bases between them. This CDR3 is 14 amino acids long. As DNA, the CDR3 is TGTGCCAGTAGCAAAGGGTTCCCCGCAGATACGCAGTATTTT. Translating gives CASSKGFPADTQYF.

The chain links TRBV5-6 to TRBJ1-1; D unclear. In germline, CDR1 is SGHDT, CDR2 YYEEEE. V was pared by 3 bases and J by 1 base, with 4 bases between. This CDR3 spans 12 amino acids. CDR3 DNA sequence: TGTGCCAGCAGCTATGGGAACACTGAAGCTTTCTTT. It yields the protein CASSYGNTEAFF.

The chain links TRBV7-8 to TRBJ1-5; TRBD1 matches 10 bases. The trim removed 5 bases at V and 0 bases at J, leaving 10 bases unmatched. This CDR3 contains 18 residues. CDR1 is SGHVS and CDR2 is FQNEAQ in the germline V gene. The CDR3 loop reads CASSPRDRGSYSNQPQHF. The DNA for the CDR3 is TGTGCCAGCAGCCCGCGGGACAGGGGATCATATAGCAATCAGCCCCAGCATTTT.

This rearrangement joins TRBV2 to TRBJ2-7; 12 bases line up with TRBD2. This CDR3 is 16 amino acids long. Per germline, CDR1 SNHLY and CDR2 FYNNEI. J was trimmed by 3 bases and V by 1 base; bases with no gene match: 4. The CDR3 loop is CASSEGLAGGFYEQYF. The CDR3, as DNA: TGTGCCAGCAGTGAAGGGCTAGCGGGAGGGTTCTACGAGCAGTACTTC.

The chain joins TRBV6-5 to TRBJ1-1, with D possibly TRBD1 on 5 matching bases. The germline V and J ends were trimmed by 6 bases and 0 bases, with 14 bases remaining between them. Looked up from germline, CDR1 is MNHEY and CDR2 is SVGAGI. There are 15 residues in the CDR3. CDR3 loop: CASRSRRGLNTEAFF. The DNA of the CDR3 is TGTGCCAGCAGATCCCGAAGGGGCCTGAACACTGAAGCTTTCTTT.

Here the CDR3 DNA reads TGTGCCAGCAGGACAGCCGGCCAGCGCTACGAGCAGTACTTC. Translation: CASRTAGQRYEQYF. V is TRBV6-5 and J is TRBJ2-7, with D perhaps TRBD1 (5 bases). The CDR3 extends over 14 amino acids. Looked up from germline, CDR1 is MNHEY and CDR2 is SVGAGI. The V end was cut by 6 bases, the J end by 3 bases, with 15 bases between.

Only a few counts were recorded for this clone. This chain connects TRBV9 to TRBJ2-3, with unresolved D. The CDR3 length is 12 residues. V was shortened by 3 bases and J by 3 bases, with 5 bases between the two germline ends. Germline V gene data show CDR1 as SGDLS and CDR2 as YYNGEE. The CDR3 sequence is CASSGPTDTQYF. For the CDR3, the DNA is TGTGCCAGCAGCGGACCTACAGATACGCAGTATTTT.